This entry is about one T cell receptor (beta chain). Its target is not known. CDR1 and CDR2 from the germline V gene are SGDLS and YYNGEE. The CDR3 contains 12 residues. V lost 0 bases to trimming and J lost 12 bases, with 10 bases between them. The data were taken from a study of T cell responses to AZD1222 COVID-19 vaccine. Study conclusions and caveats: Donors in the cohort were predominantly white British and more often female, and clonal diversity was possibly underestimated. Spike-specific TCR depth and breadth grew after two AZD1222 doses. Among those given AZD1222, only 6 or 7 were seropositive at baseline. At 160-218 and 743-854, vaccine-associated CD4 TCRs were dominant, and they spanned spike.

TCRdb's copy holds only in-frame clones and misses some; the assay was immunoSEQ multiplex PCR. This sample carries 130,000 to 150,000 clones, roughly nine tenths of them seen once, and the ten largest clones take 1.4% to 1.5%. The J gene is TRBJ2-1, the V gene TRBV9, with D possibly matching TRBD2 (6 bases). The sample in question was peripheral blood, obtained on day 0 of AZD1222 vaccination. The sequence was obtained from an adult in good health. CDR3: CASSVEGTPQFF. The DNA of the CDR3 is TGTGCCAGCAGCGTAGAGGGGACTCCGCAGTTCTTC.